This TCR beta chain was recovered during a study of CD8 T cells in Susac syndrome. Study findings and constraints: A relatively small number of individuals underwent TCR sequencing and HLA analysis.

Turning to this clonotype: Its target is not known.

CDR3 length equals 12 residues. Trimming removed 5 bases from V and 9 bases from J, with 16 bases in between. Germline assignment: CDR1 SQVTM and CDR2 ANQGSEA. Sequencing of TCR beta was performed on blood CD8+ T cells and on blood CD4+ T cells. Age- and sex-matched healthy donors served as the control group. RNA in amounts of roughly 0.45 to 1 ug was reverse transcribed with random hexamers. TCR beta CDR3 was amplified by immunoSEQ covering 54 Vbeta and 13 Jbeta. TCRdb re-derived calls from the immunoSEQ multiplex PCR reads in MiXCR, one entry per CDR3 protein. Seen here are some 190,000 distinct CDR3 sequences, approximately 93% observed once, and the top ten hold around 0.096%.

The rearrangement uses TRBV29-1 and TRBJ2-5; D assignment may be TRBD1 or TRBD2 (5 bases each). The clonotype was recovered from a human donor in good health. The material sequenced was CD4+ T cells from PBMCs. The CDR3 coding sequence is TGCAGCGTTACCCCGTCCATGGGGGCCCAGTACTTC. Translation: CSVTPSMGAQYF. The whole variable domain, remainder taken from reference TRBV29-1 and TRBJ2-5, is SAVISQKPSRDICQRGTSLTIQCQVDSQVTMMFWYRQQPGQSLTLIATANQGSEATYESGFVIDKFPISRPNLTFSTLTVSNMSPEDSSIYLCSVTPSMGAQYFGPGTRLLVL.